This TCR beta chain was sequenced in a study of cytomegalovirus exposure and HLA in healthy donors. Germline V lookup: CDR1 MNHEY, CDR2 SMNVEV (reference sequence). Losses at the gene ends were 3 bases for V and 2 bases for J; bases not matched to a gene: 10. The CDR3 covers 16 residues. Primers for the PCR totalled 60 Vbeta and 13 Jbeta. The table came from immunoSEQ multiplex PCR; TCRdb's copy has only in-frame clones and leaves some out. Of some 79,000 clones in the sample, around three fifths were seen once. The chain carries TRBV27 and TRBJ2-7; 7 bases agree with TRBD1. Sequences were obtained from PBMCs. The receptor's source is a woman aged 40 to 49 in good health and CMV-seropositive. As DNA, the CDR3 is TGTGCCAGCAGTTTCACGGACAGGCGATCCGCCTACGAGCAGTACTTC. It encodes CASSFTDRRSAYEQYF.